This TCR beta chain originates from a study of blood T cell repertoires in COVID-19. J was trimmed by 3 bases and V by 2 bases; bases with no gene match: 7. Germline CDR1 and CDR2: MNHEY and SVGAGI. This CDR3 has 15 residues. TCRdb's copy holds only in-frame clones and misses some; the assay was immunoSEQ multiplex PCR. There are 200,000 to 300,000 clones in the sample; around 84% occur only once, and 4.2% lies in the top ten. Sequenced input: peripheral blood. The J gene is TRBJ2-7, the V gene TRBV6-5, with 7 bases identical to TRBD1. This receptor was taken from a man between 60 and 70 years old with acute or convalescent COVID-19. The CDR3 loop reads CASSYRQGQGYEQYF. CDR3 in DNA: TGTGCCAGCAGTTACCGACAGGGTCAAGGCTACGAGCAGTACTTC.